The clone carrying this TCR beta chain was seen only a few times. Amplified TCR beta CDR3 regions derived from RNA transcripts. TCR CDR3 underwent first-round RT-PCR with the HTBI primer set. Using its own MiXCR run on the multiplex PCR reads, TCRdb lists one record per CDR3 protein. The table includes around 340,000 distinct CDR3 sequences, roughly 15% detected once. Unmatched junction bases numbered 7, after V lost 5 bases and J lost 2 bases. The CDR3 contains 15 residues. CDR1 ENHRY and CDR2 SYGVKD come from the germline V gene. This entry comes from a study of T cells in Graves' hyperthyroidism and ophthalmopathy.

The V call is TRBV10-3, the J call TRBJ2-7; the match to TRBD1 covers 9 bases. The material sequenced was blood. This TCR was sampled from a man aged 30 to 45 with Graves' hyperthyroidism. CDR3 loop: CAISSPGQGTYEQYF. CDR3 nucleotides: TGTGCCATCAGTTCACCGGGACAGGGCACCTACGAGCAGTACTTC.